The 30 T cell receptor beta chains listed next were all sequenced from one sample in a study of blood T cell repertoires in COVID-19 (TCRdb year 2020). Library preparation employed the immunoSEQ multiplex PCR assay. TCRdb limited this immuneACCESS table to in-frame rearrangements with V and J called. A share of clones is missing; checked studies link under half to unresolved V genes, and the rest is unexplained. The sample table lists a few hundred thousand clones, more than 70% of them with a count of one. The ten largest clones add up to 1.4% to 1.5% of the sample. Sequenced: PBMCs or T cells enriched from blood (not recorded which). The origin of the receptors is a young woman who had been exposed to COVID-19.

This chain uses TRBV7-2 with TRBJ2-7; 8 bases map to TRBD2. Trimming removed 5 bases from V and 2 bases from J; junction bases left unmatched: 11. The CDR3 totals 16 residues. Germline CDR1 SGHTA, CDR2 FQGNSA. CDR3: CASSLNRLATPYEQYF. The CDR3 DNA follows: TGTGCCAGCAGCCTAAACAGACTAGCGACCCCCTACGAGCAGTACTTC.

The chain employs TRBV29-1 and TRBJ2-1, with TRBD1 matching 9 bases. The V segment lost 4 bases and the J segment 6 bases; nucleotides outside the gene matches: 7. Germline V lookup: CDR1 SQVTM, CDR2 ANQGSEA. CDR3 length: 14 residues. CDR3: CSVARDRDVNEQFF. In DNA, the CDR3 is TGCAGCGTTGCGCGGGACAGGGACGTCAATGAGCAGTTCTTC.

Turning to this clone: Relative to the germline gene, one junction end is altered; a read error may explain this. This rearrangement joins TRBV9 to TRBJ2-3; 12 bases agree with TRBD1. This CDR3 has 16 residues. The germline V gene has CDR1 SGDLS and CDR2 YYNGEE. The CDR3 here is CASSVGGTGGTDTQYF. The CDR3 nucleotides are TGTGCCAGCAGCGTAGGAGGGACAGGGGGCACGGATACGCAGTATTTT.

The V and J genes are TRBV7-6 and TRBJ2-3, with 12 bases matching TRBD2. V was clipped by 5 bases and J by 4 bases; unmatched bases: 4. This CDR3 is 15 amino acids long. Germline V gene sequence: CDR1 SGHVS, CDR2 FNYEAQ. CDR3 protein: CASSASGRGPDTQYF. The CDR3 DNA sequence: TGTGCCAGCAGCGCTAGCGGGAGGGGTCCAGATACGCAGTATTTT.

The V call is TRBV7-9, the J call TRBJ2-1, with 15 bases that match TRBD2. Germline V lookup: CDR1 SEHNR, CDR2 FQNEAQ (reference sequence). This CDR3 is 15 amino acids long. Germline trimming cut 5 bases from V and 10 bases from J; bases unmatched to any gene: 6. The CDR3 DNA sequence: TGTGCCAGCAGCCGACTTGGACTAGCGGGAGGGGAGCAGTTCTTC. This encodes CASSRLGLAGGEQFF. The full variable domain, its missing parts supplied by reference TRBV7-9 and TRBJ2-1, is DTGVSQNPRHKITKRGQNVTFRCDPISEHNRLYWYRQTLGQGPEFLTYFQNEAQLEKSRLLSDRFSAERPKGSFSTLEIQRTEQGDSAMYLCASSRLGLAGGEQFFGPGTRLTVL.

The chain is built from TRBV14 and TRBJ2-5, with 8 bases identical to TRBD1. The V and J ends lost 4 bases and 4 bases, in that order; junction bases with no gene match: 8. The germline V gene has CDR1 SGHDN and CDR2 FVKESK. This CDR3 is built from 15 residues. CDR3 sequence: CASSLRQGQGETQYF. Here the CDR3 DNA reads TGTGCCAGCAGCCTTCGACAGGGGCAGGGAGAGACCCAGTACTTC.

This clone was observed once. This rearrangement joins TRBV28 to TRBJ2-7; D is perhaps TRBD2 (5 bases). V lost 3 bases and J lost 1, with 7 bases in between. The V gene's germline CDR1 is MDHEN and CDR2 SYDVKM. This CDR3 has 13 residues. CDR3 sequence reads: CASSFKRSYEQYF. CDR3 DNA: TGTGCCAGCAGTTTCAAGCGGTCCTACGAGCAGTACTTC.

CDR3 sequence reads: CAIRTGNNSPLHF. CDR3 DNA sequence: TGTGCCATCAGGACAGGGAATAATTCACCCCTCCACTTT. This chain links TRBV10-3 with TRBJ1-6; 7 bases line up with TRBD1. Germline V gene sequence: CDR1 ENHRY, CDR2 SYGVKD. The V and J ends lost 6 bases and 5 bases, in that order; junction bases with no gene match: 1. This CDR3 region has 13 residues.

V and J are TRBV10-3 and TRBJ2-7, with 10 bases identical to TRBD2. V shed 0 bases, J shed 4 bases, and the junction held 3 bases outside the gene matches. The CDR3 has 15 residues. Germline assignment: CDR1 ENHRY and CDR2 SYGVKD. The CDR3 region is CAISESKAGGYEQYF. For the CDR3, the DNA is TGTGCCATCAGTGAGTCGAAAGCGGGGGGGTACGAGCAGTACTTC.

V gene TRBV6-5 combines with J gene TRBJ2-3; TRBD1 might be the D (5 bases). The germline V gene has CDR1 MNHEY and CDR2 SVGAGI. The CDR3 covers 11 residues. Trimming cost V 6 bases and J 5 bases, with 6 bases left between them. The CDR3 region is CASRDKDTQYF. The CDR3 DNA follows: TGTGCCAGCAGGGACAAAGATACGCAGTATTTT.

The chain carries TRBV4-3 and TRBJ2-2, with 7 bases fitting TRBD1. Germline CDR1 reads LGHNA; CDR2 reads YSLEER. CDR3 length: 12 amino acids. The J segment lost 6 bases and the V segment lost 7 bases, leaving 2 bases of the junction unmatched. DNA for the CDR3: TGCGCCAGCACCGACAGGGCCGGGGAGCTGTTTTTT. It specifies CASTDRAGELFF.

V gene TRBV18 combines with J gene TRBJ1-1; a possible D gene is TRBD1 (6 bases). The CDR3 extends over 15 amino acids. Germline lookup yields CDR1 KGHSH and CDR2 LQKENI. Trimming removed 5 bases at V and 2 bases at J, with 15 bases between. CDR3 sequence (DNA): TGTGCCAGCTCAACTACGGACAGACTCAACACTGAAGCTTTCTTT. This codes for CASSTTDRLNTEAFF. The entire variable domain, with the rest obtained from reference TRBV18 and TRBJ1-1, is as follows: NAGVMQNPRHLVRRRGQEARLRCSPMKGHSHVYWYRQLPEEGLKFMVYLQKENIIDESGMPKERFSAEFPKEGPSILRIQQVVRGDSAAYFCASSTTDRLNTEAFFGQGTRLTVV.

This clone was seen once. This chain links TRBV7-9 with TRBJ2-1, with a tentative D call TRBD1 (6 bases). The CDR3 consists of 10 residues. Germline lookup yields CDR1 SEHNR and CDR2 FQNEAQ (reference sequence). Trimming pared 8 bases from V and 9 bases from J, leaving 8 bases between. The chain's CDR3 is CASGDTEQFF. The DNA of the CDR3 is TGTGCCAGCGGGGACACTGAGCAGTTCTTC.

This clone turned up a few times. The chain employs TRBV4-2 and TRBJ1-2; TRBD1 agrees at 7 bases. The V segment lost 1 base and the J segment 4 bases; nucleotides outside the gene matches: 3. The germline V gene encodes CDR1 LGHNA and CDR2 YNFKEQ. The CDR3 length is 14 residues. CDR3 amino acids: CASSQGTGSYGYTF. The CDR3 coding sequence is TGTGCCAGCAGCCAAGGGACAGGCTCCTATGGCTACACCTTC.

In this sample, this clone turned up a few times. The genes are TRBV4-1 and TRBJ2-7, with D possibly being TRBD1 (5 bases). CDR1 and CDR2 (germline): MGHRA, YSYEKL. The CDR3 spans 14 residues. V lost 1 base and J 3 bases, leaving 10 bases between the germline ends. CDR3 nucleotide sequence: TGCGCCAGCAGCCAAGGAGACAGAGGCTACGAGCAGTACTTC. The encoded protein is CASSQGDRGYEQYF.

The chain joins TRBV6-5 to TRBJ1-5; 9 bases fit TRBD1. CDR1 is MNHEY, CDR2 SVGAGI, per germline. The J segment lost 3 bases and the V segment lost 4 bases, leaving 7 bases of the junction unmatched. There are 16 residues in the CDR3. The CDR3: CASSLFGQGNNQPQHF. DNA of the CDR3: TGTGCCAGCAGTTTATTTGGACAGGGGAACAATCAGCCCCAGCATTTT.

DNA of the CDR3: TGTGCCAGCAGCGGACTATGGGCAAGACCGGGACAGGCGACCGGGGAGCTGTTTTTT. Amino acid sequence: CASSGLWARPGQATGELFF. The chain employs TRBV9 and TRBJ2-2, with 8 bases aligning to TRBD1. CDR1 is SGDLS, CDR2 YYNGEE, per germline. The CDR3 runs 19 residues. Losses at the gene ends were 3 bases for V and 5 bases for J; bases not matched to a gene: 18. Drawing the rest from reference TRBV9 and TRBJ2-2, the complete variable domain is DSGVTQTPKHLITATGQRVTLRCSPRSGDLSVYWYQQSLDQGLQFLIQYYNGEERAKGNILERFSAQQFPDLHSELNLSSLELGDSALYFCASSGLWARPGQATGELFFGEGSRLTVL.

The chain couples TRBV28 to TRBJ2-7, with a tentative D call TRBD1 (6 bases). The V gene lost 4 bases and the J gene lost 6 bases, with 16 bases spanning the gap. Germline-derived CDR1 and CDR2 are MDHEN and SYDVKM. This CDR3 is built from 14 residues. The chain's CDR3 is CASSWGTLRTEQYF. CDR3 sequence (DNA): TGTGCCAGCAGTTGGGGGACACTCCGCACCGAGCAGTACTTC.

The chain is built from TRBV19 and TRBJ1-2, with a tentative D call TRBD1 (5 bases). V dropped 1 base and J dropped 8 bases, with 14 bases sitting between them. This CDR3 contains 14 residues. Germline V gene lookup returns CDR1 LNHDA and CDR2 SQIVND (reference sequence). CDR3 DNA sequence: TGTGCCAGTAGTATAGGAACAGGCCTCTCCGGCTACACCTTC. This translates into CASSIGTGLSGYTF.

The chain joins TRBV3-1 (or the pseudogene TRBV3-2) to TRBJ2-5; 7 positions match TRBD2. Unmatched junction bases numbered 10, after V lost 4 bases and J lost 5 bases. This CDR3 has 15 amino acids. From germline, CDR1 is LGHDT and CDR2 YNNKEL (reference sequence). The CDR3 spells CASSPEVAGEETQYF. Here the CDR3 DNA reads TGTGCCAGCAGCCCGGAGGTTGCGGGGGAGGAGACCCAGTACTTC.

The chain combines TRBV19 with TRBJ2-7; D unresolved. Germline CDR1 LNHDA, CDR2 SQIVND (reference sequence). V lost 2 bases and J lost 7, with 15 bases in between. The CDR3 contains 14 residues. The CDR3 protein is CASSISRSGGEQYF. CDR3 sequence (DNA): TGTGCCAGTAGTATATCGCGGTCCGGTGGGGAGCAGTACTTC.

The chain joins TRBV25-1 to TRBJ1-4, with D possibly being TRBD1 (5 bases). The germline V gene has CDR1 MGHDK and CDR2 SYGVNS. The CDR3 is 12 amino acids. V lost 8 bases to trimming and J lost 5 bases, with 9 bases between them. CDR3 residues: CASGGGNEKLFF. The CDR3, as DNA: TGTGCCAGCGGGGGAGGAAATGAAAAACTGTTTTTT.

This chain links TRBV4-3 with TRBJ1-4; D is unclear. The germline CDR1 and CDR2 sequences are LGHNA and YSLEER. Trimming pared 2 bases from V and 0 bases from J, leaving 7 bases between. The CDR3 is 15 amino acids. CDR3 nucleotide sequence: TGCGCCAGCAGCCAATGGAGTCCAACTAATGAAAAACTGTTTTTT. Translated, it gives CASSQWSPTNEKLFF.

The V call is TRBV19, the J call TRBJ2-7; D perhaps matches TRBD2 (6 bases). Germline V gene sequence: CDR1 LNHDA, CDR2 SQIVND (reference sequence). The CDR3 has 15 amino acids. V was trimmed by 7 bases and J by 4 bases, leaving 20 bases between them. The CDR3 DNA reads TGTGCCAGTAATTCTGGCGGGGCGGGGACTTACGAGCAGTACTTC. Encoded protein: CASNSGGAGTYEQYF.

V usage is TRBV7-6 and J usage is TRBJ1-2, with 7 bases that match TRBD1. The length of the CDR3 is 13 residues. Trimming removed 1 base from V and 8 bases from J; junction bases left unmatched: 4. CDR1 and CDR2 from the germline V gene are SGHVS and FNYEAQ. Written as DNA, the CDR3 is TGTGCCAGCAGCTTAGGTGACAGGGAAGGCTACACCTTC. Its protein product is CASSLGDREGYTF. Full variable domain (missing parts from reference TRBV7-6 and TRBJ1-2): GAGVSQSPRYKVTKRGQDVALRCDPISGHVSLYWYRQALGQGPEFLTYFNYEAQQDKSGLPNDRFSAERPEGSISTLTIQRTEQRDSAMYRCASSLGDREGYTFGSGTRLTVV.

This clone has ten or more counts. This chain links TRBV19 with TRBJ1-1; 10 bases agree with TRBD1. CDR3 size: 14 residues. The V and J ends lost 1 base and 4 bases, in that order; junction bases with no gene match: 0. The V gene's germline CDR1 is LNHDA and CDR2 SQIVND (reference sequence). In DNA form, the CDR3 reads TGTGCCAGTAGTATAGGGACAGGGGGCACTGAAGCTTTCTTT. This codes for CASSIGTGGTEAFF.

The chain carries TRBV15 and TRBJ2-7; D gene ambiguous. Germline V gives CDR1 LNHNV, CDR2 YYDKDF (reference sequence). With 4 bases removed from V and 1 base from J, the gap between germline ends came to 11 bases. CDR3 length: 14 amino acids. CDR3 DNA: TGTGCCACCAGCACTATGGAGTTATCCTACGAGCAGTACTTC. Residues: CATSTMELSYEQYF.

Written as DNA, the CDR3 is TGTGCCAGCAGTTACCACAGGGGGGACACTGAAGCTTTCTTT. As protein: CASSYHRGDTEAFF. The chain uses TRBV6-5 and TRBJ1-1; 8 bases fit TRBD1. J was trimmed by 3 bases and V by 2 bases; bases with no gene match: 2. The CDR3 loop spans 14 amino acids. The germline V gene encodes CDR1 MNHEY and CDR2 SVGAGI.

The chain employs TRBV5-1 and TRBJ1-1; the match to TRBD1 covers 11 bases. There are 16 residues in the CDR3. V trimming: 5 bases; J trimming: 0 bases; junction bases outside the gene matches: 6. Germline V gene data show CDR1 as SGHRS and CDR2 as YFSETQ. The CDR3 DNA sequence: TGCGCCAGCAGAGATGGGACAGGGGGTTTGAACACTGAAGCTTTCTTT. It is translated as CASRDGTGGLNTEAFF.

The chain combines TRBV18 with TRBJ1-1, with D possibly being TRBD1 (5 bases). Germline V lookup: CDR1 KGHSH, CDR2 LQKENI. V was cut by 5 bases and J by 1 base, with 11 bases left in between. This CDR3 region has 14 residues. CDR3 nucleotide sequence: TGTGCCAGCTCAGCCACGACAGCGAACACTGAAGCTTTCTTT. Its protein product is CASSATTANTEAFF.